This T cell receptor (beta chain) was obtained from a study of glioma-infiltrating T cells (dated by TCRdb to 2016 to 2017). At the level of the whole study: The study sequenced TCR alpha- and beta-chain repertoires from glioma tissue, from non-neoplastic brain tissue and from matched peripheral blood mononuclear cells. To gauge divergence between tissue and blood T-cell populations, every tissue-infiltrating repertoire was compared against the peripheral blood repertoire from the same patient. The paired cohort was made up of three low-grade glioma patients, several primary glioblastoma patients and three non-glioma patients who contributed non-neoplastic brain tissue. Broad study findings and their caveats: Group comparisons rested on small numbers: three non-neoplastic, three low-grade glioma and 7 or 8 glioblastoma patients. VJ-independent divergence between tissue and blood was lower than expected in non-neoplastic patients but higher than expected in all gliomas, particularly low-grade gliomas. Tissue and blood shared very few CDR3 sequences, a result attributed to high CDR3 diversity and limited sampling.

This clonotype was seen a few times. The target of this receptor is not known. No base quality values were provided; no much bigger clone lies one nucleotide off. The iRepertoire nested amplicon-rescue multiplex PCR (arm-PCR) platform was used to amplify TCR alpha and beta CDR3 regions from RNA. For one-step reverse transcription and amplification, 100-400 ng of tissue mRNA or PBMC total RNA was used as input. Following bead purification, Illumina adapters were added through a secondary multiplex PCR, and the libraries were then gel-purified between 200 and 400 bp. Libraries carried internal 6-nucleotide barcodes used for demultiplexing. Libraries were sequenced on an Illumina MiSeq with 2x220 or 2x250 nucleotide paired-end reads. In the paper's pipeline: FLASH 1.2.11 was used to merge paired reads, and BWA-MEM then aligned the reads to the GRCh37 human genome before TRA and TRB reads were extracted. V and J assignment used an IMGT-derived reference of cassette sequences and CDR3 motifs that included pseudogenes. Three-frame translation of reads was performed, and productive CDR3s were defined as those with a C...FGXG motif and no stop codons. Clonotypes were defined as unique combinations of V-J cassette pair and CDR3 amino acid sequence. Hamming distance filtering was applied to reads, with thresholds set by the sequence error rate of each sample in mapped regions. TCRdb cleaned the public reads at Q25 with fastp, built clones with MiXCR and kept in-frame beta chains. CDR3 protein duplicates are merged, each entry listing the most common genes and DNA. None of the V and J calls come from the authors' own analysis; TCRdb made them. The sample has around 130,000 distinct CDR3 sequences on record, about 25% of them singletons. The top ten clonotypes cover roughly 29% of the sample.

CDR1 and CDR2 were assigned from the germline V gene as SGDLS and YYNGEE. The CDR3 contains 14 residues, cysteine and phenylalanine counted. Solely the CDR3 DNA is kept, with 42 bases framed from the first base. The germline V end is reduced by 3 bases and the J end by 4 bases; junction bases left unmatched: 5. Sequencing was performed on glioma tissue, nonneoplastic brain tissue, or PBMCs (not recorded which). Rearrangement joined TRBV9 to TRBJ1-1, with 8 bases matching TRBD1. The receptor was isolated from a human donor with low-grade glioma or glioblastoma, undergoing nonglioma brain surgery, or in good health (not recorded which). For the CDR3, the sequence is CASSATGASTEAFF. The DNA sequence is TGTGCCAGCAGCGCGACAGGGGCCAGCACTGAAGCTTTCTTT.